One and the same sample provided the 5 T cell receptor beta chains below, sequenced in a study of beta chain features in type 1 diabetes. Sequenced material consisted of expressed TCRB transcripts (all of the isolated RNA was reverse transcribed). Measured with immunoSEQ multiplex PCR; TCRdb has only the in-frame clones, and not every one. The sample lists 400,000 to 600,000 clones; 30% were seen once. Sequencing input: naive CD4+ T cells from blood. The receptors here all came from a man younger than 30 in good health.

This chain joins TRBV6-5 and TRBJ2-7; D is possibly TRBD1 (5 bases). V lost 6 bases to trimming and J lost 4 bases, with 10 bases between them. The length of the CDR3 is 12 residues. Germline lookup yields CDR1 MNHEY and CDR2 SVGAGI. The CDR3 coding sequence is TGTGCCAGCAGCCGAGACAGATACGAGCAGTACTTC. This gives the protein CASSRDRYEQYF.

This clone was detected only a few times. The chain combines TRBV27 with TRBJ2-2, with TRBD1 identical over 7 bases. Trimming removed 6 bases from V and 4 bases from J; junction bases left unmatched: 8. The CDR3 has 15 residues. The V gene's germline CDR1 is MNHEY and CDR2 SMNVEV (reference sequence). CDR3 coding DNA: TGTGCCAGCAGCCGAGACAGGGCGGGCACCGGGGAGCTGTTTTTT. It yields the protein CASSRDRAGTGELFF.

V and J are TRBV30 and TRBJ1-2; D is undetermined. Germline V gives CDR1 GTSNPN, CDR2 SVGIG (reference sequence). The CDR3 runs to 12 residues. With 4 bases removed from V and 7 bases from J, the gap between germline ends came to 13 bases. The CDR3 nucleotides read TGTGCCTGGACCCCTGGGCAGCTTGGCTACACCTTC. Its translation is CAWTPGQLGYTF.

A few counts support this clone. The gene calls are TRBV11-2 and TRBJ2-4; a weak D match, TRBD1 (5 bases). Germline values: CDR1 SGHAT, CDR2 FQNNGV. The V gene lost 6 bases and the J gene lost 5 bases, with 14 bases spanning the gap. The length of the CDR3 is 14 residues. CDR3 protein: CASSLAGLQNIQYF. The CDR3 DNA follows: TGTGCCAGCAGTTTGGCAGGGCTGCAAAACATTCAGTACTTC.

The chain combines TRBV29-1 with TRBJ2-1; 12 bases match TRBD1. From germline, CDR1 is SQVTM and CDR2 ANQGSEA. V shed 5 bases, J shed 3 bases, and the junction held 8 bases outside the gene matches. The CDR3 consists of 16 residues. The CDR3 DNA is TGCAGCGTTTCCCGAGGGGACAGGGGGCTCTACAATGAGCAGTTCTTC. Its protein is CSVSRGDRGLYNEQFF.